The 10 T cell receptor beta chains presented below share a single source sample, sequenced in a study of T cells after yellow fever vaccination. In TCRdb, the 5' RACE reads were re-called with MiXCR into one record per CDR3 protein. This sample has around 120,000 distinct CDR3 sequences, with about 7% found just once. This sample comprised CD4+ T cells sorted from PBMCs, obtained about 41 days after the first yellow fever vaccination. All receptors come from a man aged 18 to 35 who received the YFV17D yellow fever vaccine.

This clonotype was seen many times. This chain uses TRBV10-3 with TRBJ1-6; 8 bases map to TRBD1. V gave up 6 bases and J gave up 7 bases; unmatched junction bases: 8. In germline, CDR1 is ENHRY, CDR2 SYGVKD. This CDR3 comprises 15 residues. The CDR3 here is CAISREDRDNSPLHF. The CDR3 region has the DNA TGTGCCATCAGCCGAGAGGACAGGGACAATTCACCCCTCCACTTT.

This clonotype has a count of ten or more. The J gene is TRBJ1-1, the V gene TRBV5-5; D possibly corresponds to TRBD1 (5 bases). The CDR3 runs to 13 residues. Trimming cost V 4 bases and J 5 bases, with 12 bases left between them. Germline V gene data show CDR1 as SGHKS and CDR2 as YYEKEE (reference sequence). CDR3 sequence: CASSMLGRTEAFF. In DNA, the CDR3 is TGTGCCAGCAGCATGCTGGGGCGGACTGAAGCTTTCTTT.

The V gene is TRBV30, the J gene TRBJ2-7; no firm D call. Trimming pared 0 bases from V and 0 bases from J, leaving 3 bases between. Per the germline V gene, CDR1 is GTSNPN and CDR2 is SVGIG (reference sequence). The CDR3 totals 12 residues. CDR3 region: CAWSVSSYEQYF. The CDR3 nucleotides are TGTGCCTGGAGTGTCAGCTCCTACGAGCAGTACTTC.

This clonotype was seen repeatedly, ten times or more. The chain combines TRBV6-6 with TRBJ2-3; D is perhaps TRBD1 (6 bases). Looked up from germline, CDR1 is MNHNY and CDR2 is SVGAGI (reference sequence). V lost 9 bases and J 4 bases, leaving 8 bases between the germline ends. There are 11 residues in the CDR3. CDR3 in amino acids: CASGGADTQYF. In DNA form, the CDR3 reads TGTGCCAGTGGGGGCGCAGATACGCAGTATTTT.

This clonotype was counted many times. This chain uses TRBV7-9 with TRBJ2-7, with D perhaps matching TRBD1 (5 bases). The CDR3 loop spans 14 amino acids. V lost 3 bases to trimming and J lost 2 bases, with 11 bases between them. CDR1 SEHNR and CDR2 FQNEAQ come from the germline V gene (reference sequence). The CDR3 reads CASSFRVVPYEQYF. The DNA of the CDR3 is TGTGCCAGCAGCTTCAGGGTAGTACCCTACGAGCAGTACTTC. Looking up the rest from reference TRBV7-9 and TRBJ2-7 gives the full variable domain: DTGVSQNPRHKITKRGQNVTFRCDPISEHNRLYWYRQTLGQGPEFLTYFQNEAQLEKSRLLSDRFSAERPKGSFSTLEIQRTEQGDSAMYLCASSFRVVPYEQYFGPGTRLTVT.

This clonotype was seen ten or more times. This chain uses TRBV29-1 with TRBJ1-2; D remains ambiguous. V was trimmed by 0 bases and J by 4 bases, leaving 9 bases between them. CDR3 length equals 13 residues. Looked up from germline, CDR1 is SQVTM and CDR2 is ANQGSEA. Here the CDR3 DNA reads TGCAGCGTTGAAGAGATGCGGGGCTATGGCTACACCTTC. Residues: CSVEEMRGYGYTF.

In its sample, this clonotype was seen many times. The rearrangement uses TRBV12-3 or TRBV12-4 and TRBJ1-5; D is unclear. Trimming took off 3 bases at V and 9 bases at J, with 12 bases between the two ends. The CDR3 consists of 13 residues. CDR3 region: CASSLRRAAPQHF. The CDR3 DNA is TGTGCCAGCAGTTTGAGGAGGGCTGCGCCCCAGCATTTT.

The table lists this clonotype with many counts. The chain couples TRBV4-1 to TRBJ2-1, with D uncertain. V lost 6 bases, J lost 0 bases, and 15 bases lay in between. The CDR3 has 16 amino acids. Germline CDR1 reads MGHRA; CDR2 reads YSYEKL. The CDR3 region is CASSGIEAYSYNEQFF. The DNA for the CDR3 is TGCGCCAGCAGTGGGATTGAGGCATACTCCTACAATGAGCAGTTCTTC.

The sample holds a few counts of this clonotype. V is TRBV6-5 and J is TRBJ2-5; TRBD2 aligns across 14 bases. The CDR3 is 18 amino acids. The ends lost 5 bases at V and 2 bases at J; junction bases unmatched: 10. Looked up from germline, CDR1 is MNHEY and CDR2 is SVGAGI. CDR3 bases: TGTGCCAGCAGTCCATTTTTCCGGACTAGCGGGGGGCAAGAGACCCAGTACTTC. Protein sequence: CASSPFFRTSGGQETQYF.

This clonotype was seen a handful of times. The CDR3 loop is CASSLLPGHTTNEKLFF. CDR3 bases: TGTGCCAGCTCACTGCTCCCGGGTCATACAACTAATGAAAAACTGTTTTTT. The V call is TRBV18, the J call TRBJ1-4; D is undetermined. V dropped 4 bases and J dropped 0 bases, with 15 bases sitting between them. The CDR3 is made up of 17 amino acids. The germline V gene encodes CDR1 KGHSH and CDR2 LQKENI.